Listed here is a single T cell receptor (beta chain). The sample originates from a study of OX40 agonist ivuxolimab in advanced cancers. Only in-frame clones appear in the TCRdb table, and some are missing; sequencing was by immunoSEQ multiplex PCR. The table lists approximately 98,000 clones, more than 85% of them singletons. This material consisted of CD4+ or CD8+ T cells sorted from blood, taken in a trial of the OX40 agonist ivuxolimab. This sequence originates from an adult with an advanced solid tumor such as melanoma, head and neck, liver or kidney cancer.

The CDR3 DNA reads as TGTGCCTGGAGTGTCCAGGGGGGGACTGGGGCCAACGTCCTGACTTTC. Amino acids: CAWSVQGGTGANVLTF. The chain has TRBV30 and TRBJ2-6; D tentatively reads TRBD1 or TRBD2 (7 bases each). The CDR3 is made up of 16 amino acids. Germline CDR1 is GTSNPN and CDR2 is SVGIG (reference sequence). V gave up 0 bases and J gave up 2 bases, with 11 bases separating them.